These 21 T cell receptor beta chains came from one sample sequenced in a study of blood T cell repertoires in COVID-19. Clones were sequenced by immunoSEQ multiplex PCR, and TCRdb holds only the in-frame ones, with some missing. The sample holds approximately 130,000 clones, roughly 85% seen once. The sequenced material came from peripheral blood. The receptors were gathered from a human donor in a cohort sampled during active COVID-19.

This chain connects TRBV12-2 to TRBJ1-2. TRBV12-2 is a known pseudogene. This CDR3 region has 13 residues. Written as DNA, the CDR3 is TGTGCAAGTCGCTTAGCGCGGAAGTATGGCTACACCTTC. Translation: CASRLARKYGYTF.

The count of this clone is one. This rearrangement joins TRBV19 to TRBJ2-4; D remains unclear. This CDR3 is 14 amino acids long. Germline V lookup: CDR1 LNHDA, CDR2 SQIVND (reference sequence). Trimming took off 1 base at V and 2 bases at J, with 6 bases between the two ends. Written as DNA, the CDR3 is TGTGCCAGTAGTATAGGCGGTTCCAAAAACATTCAGTACTTC. Its protein product is CASSIGGSKNIQYF.

This clone came up many times. The rearrangement uses TRBV10-1 and TRBJ1-2; a possible D gene is TRBD1 (5 bases). Germline CDR1 and CDR2: WNHNN and SYGVQD (reference sequence). Trimming removed 10 bases at V and 0 bases at J, with 15 bases between. This CDR3 comprises 14 residues. The CDR3 spells CATDQGLTNYGYTF. DNA of the CDR3: TGCGCCACCGACCAGGGTTTAACTAACTATGGCTACACCTTC.

The chain couples TRBV3-1 (or the pseudogene TRBV3-2) to TRBJ2-1, with TRBD2 matching over 9 bases. Per the germline V gene, CDR1 is LGHDT and CDR2 is YNNKEL (reference sequence). V shed 7 bases and J 9 bases; nucleotides not matched to a gene: 13. The CDR3 covers 15 residues. The CDR3 is CASKRGLAGVGEQFF. CDR3 DNA: TGTGCCAGCAAGCGGGGCTTAGCGGGAGTCGGTGAGCAGTTCTTC.

The V call is TRBV11-2, the J call TRBJ2-1; 8 bases are shared with TRBD2. CDR1 SGHAT and CDR2 FQNNGV come from the germline V gene. This CDR3 is 15 amino acids long. V was pared by 5 bases and J by 9 bases, with 12 bases of the junction left unmatched. CDR3 coding DNA: TGTGCCAGCAGCCGGGGGGGCGGGATGTTGGGTGAGCAGTTCTTC. It yields the protein CASSRGGGMLGEQFF.

The chain employs TRBV7-8 and TRBJ1-6; 8 nucleotides line up with TRBD1. The CDR3 runs 20 residues. V lost 1 base, J lost 5 bases, and 16 bases stayed unmatched. Germline V lookup: CDR1 SGHVS, CDR2 FQNEAQ. CDR3 sequence (DNA): TGTGCCAGCAGCTTAGAAGGACAGGGAAAGGATAGCGCGAATAATTCACCCCTCCACTTT. It specifies CASSLEGQGKDSANNSPLHF. The entire variable domain, with the rest obtained from reference TRBV7-8 and TRBJ1-6, is as follows: GAGVSQSPRYKVAKRGQDVALRCDPISGHVSLFWYQQALGQGPEFLTYFQNEAQLDKSGLPSDRFFAERPEGSVSTLKIQRTQQEDSAVYLCASSLEGQGKDSANNSPLHFGNGTRLTVT.

The V gene is TRBV6-6, the J gene TRBJ2-1; D gene ambiguous. Germline V gives CDR1 MNHNY, CDR2 SVGAGI (reference sequence). This CDR3 contains 11 residues. The V and J ends lost 2 bases and 8 bases respectively, with 4 bases between them. The CDR3 loop is CASSYIDEQFF. CDR3 DNA: TGTGCCAGCAGTTACATCGATGAGCAGTTCTTC.

The rearrangement joins TRBV7-7 to TRBJ1-5, with unresolved D. The CDR3 loop spans 16 amino acids. Trimming left V 0 bases short and J 4 bases short, with 13 bases between. Germline CDR1 and CDR2: SSHAT and FNYEAQ (reference sequence). This CDR3 reads CASSLAPLSRNQPQHF. As DNA, the CDR3 is TGTGCCAGCAGCTTAGCACCGCTTTCGAGGAATCAGCCCCAGCATTTT.

This clone was observed a few times. Here the CDR3 reads CASSDKTGGAGQYF. CDR3 coding DNA: TGTGCCAGCAGCGATAAGACAGGGGGCGCGGGACAGTACTTC. This chain connects TRBV5-4 to TRBJ2-7, with 10 bases fitting TRBD1. The junction had 11 bases not matched to a gene; V was cut back by 4 bases and J by 10 bases. Germline values: CDR1 SGHNT, CDR2 YYREEE (reference sequence). The CDR3 runs to 14 residues.

The V and J genes are TRBV2 and TRBJ2-7; TRBD2 matches 7 bases. The germline V gene has CDR1 SNHLY and CDR2 FYNNEI. This CDR3 has 16 amino acids. Trimming removed 3 bases from V and 2 bases from J; junction bases left unmatched: 10. The CDR3 sequence: CASSELTASGTYEQYF. Here the CDR3 DNA reads TGTGCCAGCAGTGAGTTAACGGCTAGCGGAACCTACGAGCAGTACTTC.

This chain joins TRBV30 and TRBJ1-2, with D possibly being TRBD1 (5 bases). The CDR3 spans 11 residues. Germline-derived CDR1 and CDR2 are GTSNPN and SVGIG (reference sequence). The germline V and J ends were trimmed by 5 bases and 7 bases, with 11 bases remaining between them. CDR3 sequence (DNA): TGTGCCTGGTCCACGGGGGGTGGCTACACCTTC. Translation gives CAWSTGGGYTF.

The chain carries TRBV7-9 and TRBJ1-5; possibly TRBD1 for D (6 bases). In germline, CDR1 is SEHNR, CDR2 FQNEAQ (reference sequence). V was trimmed by 8 bases and J by 0 bases, leaving 11 bases between them. This CDR3 has 14 residues. CDR3 in amino acids: CASSTGGSNQPQHF. The CDR3 region has the DNA TGTGCCAGCTCGACAGGAGGTAGCAATCAGCCCCAGCATTTT.

The rearrangement links TRBV19 to TRBJ2-2; 7 bases fit TRBD1. This CDR3 region has 14 residues. The V segment lost 9 bases and the J segment 2 bases; nucleotides outside the gene matches: 6. The germline CDR1 and CDR2 sequences are LNHDA and SQIVND (reference sequence). The CDR3 loop is CASSGQTNTGELFF. CDR3 coding DNA: TGTGCCAGCTCGGGACAGACTAACACCGGGGAGCTGTTTTTT.

The V call is TRBV5-6, the J call TRBJ2-5; TRBD2 is a possible D gene (5 bases). The germline V and J ends were trimmed by 6 bases and 5 bases, with 17 bases remaining between them. The CDR3 is 14 residues long. Germline CDR1 SGHDT, CDR2 YYEEEE. The CDR3 DNA reads as TGTGCCAGCACCACACCCGGGGTTCGGGAGACCCAGTACTTC. It is translated as CASTTPGVRETQYF.

The rearrangement joins TRBV5-1 to TRBJ2-1; 12 nucleotides align to TRBD2. The CDR3 loop spans 13 amino acids. Per germline, CDR1 SGHRS and CDR2 YFSETQ. V trimming: 7 bases; J trimming: 8 bases; junction bases outside the gene matches: 4. The CDR3 spells CASGRLAGDEQFF. CDR3 DNA: TGCGCCAGCGGCAGACTAGCGGGGGATGAGCAGTTCTTC.

CDR3 sequence: CASSLGTGDLTF. The CDR3 region has the DNA TGTGCCAGCAGCTTGGGGACAGGGGATCTCACCTTC. The genes are TRBV7-9 and TRBJ1-2; TRBD1 matches 10 bases. This CDR3 is built from 12 residues. The germline CDR1 and CDR2 sequences are SEHNR and FQNEAQ (reference sequence). V shed 3 bases, J shed 13 bases, and the junction held 5 bases outside the gene matches.

This clone is a singleton in its sample. The chain carries TRBV7-2 and TRBJ2-3; D is possibly TRBD1 (6 bases). Germline-derived CDR1 and CDR2 are SGHTA and FQGNSA. V lost 1 base and J 0 bases, leaving 8 bases between the germline ends. This CDR3 is 15 amino acids long. CDR3 in DNA: TGTGCCAGCAGCTTAGTTGACAGGAGCACAGATACGCAGTATTTT. This sequence encodes CASSLVDRSTDTQYF. Together with reference TRBV7-2 and TRBJ2-3, the CDR3 gives the full variable domain: GAGVSQSPSNKVTEKGKDVELRCDPISGHTALYWYRQSLGQGLEFLIYFQGNSAPDKSGLPSDRFSAERTGGSVSTLTIQRTQQEDSAVYLCASSLVDRSTDTQYFGPGTRLTVL.

This clone was seen many times. J is TRBJ1-5 and V is TRBV24-1, with TRBD1 matching 10 bases. The CDR3 sequence is 14 residues long. The germline CDR1 and CDR2 sequences are KGHDR and SFDVKD. Germline trimming cut 12 bases from V and 8 bases from J; bases unmatched to any gene: 12. CDR3 nucleotides: TGTGCCCCCTATGGGACAGGGGTTGAGGAGCCCCAGCATTTT. This gives the protein CAPYGTGVEEPQHF.

The rearrangement joins TRBV16 to TRBJ1-2; the D is unclear. Between the trimmed V and J ends, which lost 3 bases and 5 bases, there was a span of 16 bases. The CDR3 extends over 15 amino acids. Germline-derived CDR1 and CDR2 are KGHSY and FQNENV. The CDR3 sequence is CASSHKGGLLYGYTF. For the CDR3, the DNA is TGTGCCAGCAGCCATAAGGGAGGTTTACTATATGGCTACACCTTC.

This clone occurred once. This chain joins TRBV6-1 and TRBJ2-1; D unresolved. Germline values: CDR1 MNHNS, CDR2 SASEGT. V was clipped by 0 bases and J by 14 bases, with 20 bases between them. The CDR3 has 15 residues. This CDR3 is CASSEAMASSYYKFF. The CDR3 DNA follows: TGTGCCAGCAGTGAAGCTATGGCGAGTAGCTATTATAAGTTCTTC.

The chain carries TRBV25-1 and TRBJ1-3; D gene ambiguous. V was cut by 4 bases and J by 9 bases, with 7 bases left in between. Germline V gene data show CDR1 as MGHDK and CDR2 as SYGVNS. The CDR3 has 11 residues. This CDR3 is CASSGAGTIYF. The CDR3 DNA sequence: TGTGCCAGCAGTGGGGCGGGCACCATATATTTT.